The 18 T cell receptor beta chains below all came from one sample that was sequenced in a study of T cell clonality in common variable immunodeficiency. Method: immunoSEQ multiplex PCR; TCRdb's copy keeps in-frame clones and lacks some. The sample gives tens of thousands of clones, none seen only once, and the top ten clones hold about 3.8%. The sequenced sample was peripheral blood mononuclear cells. The origin of the receptors is a person between 18 and 75 years old in good health.

This clone was counted many times. The CDR3 extends 3 residues past the end of the read, so its final part is completed from the germline J gene. J is TRBJ2-5 and V is TRBV20-1, with 8 bases identical to TRBD1. V shed 3 bases and J 2 bases; nucleotides not matched to a gene: 2. The CDR3 extends over 13 amino acids. In germline, CDR1 is DFQATT, CDR2 SNEGSKA (reference sequence). The CDR3 region is CSARGDRQETQYF. CDR3 DNA, as far as it was read: TGCAGTGCTAGGGGGGACAGGCAAGAGACC.

There are many counts of this clone. The sequenced part of the CDR3 DNA is TGCGCCAGCAGCCTCAGAGCGGGACAAGAGACC. Translation: CASSLRAGQET. The whole CDR3 region reads CASSLRAGQETQYF. The chain employs TRBV5-1 and TRBJ2-5, with 7 bases fitting TRBD2. The read gets to within 3 residues of the CDR3 end, and the germline J gene fills in the rest. Trimming cost V 4 bases and J 2 bases; bases outside gene matches: 5. Germline assignment: CDR1 SGHRS and CDR2 YFSETQ. This CDR3 comprises 14 residues.

This clone appeared many times. The read is 3 residues too short to cover the CDR3 end, so that end is filled in from the germline J gene. The chain links TRBV5-1 to TRBJ1-4; 7 bases align to TRBD1. Germline V gives CDR1 SGHRS, CDR2 YFSETQ. CDR3 size: 14 residues. With V trimmed by 4 bases and J by 4 bases, 4 bases remained unmatched. The covered CDR3 bases are TGCGCCAGCAGCGACGGACAGGTTAATGAAAAA. Translated, it gives CASSDGQVNEK. The entire CDR3 reads CASSDGQVNEKLFF. The full variable domain, with the rest looked up from reference TRBV5-1 and TRBJ1-4, is KAGVTQTPRYLIKTRGQQVTLSCSPISGHRSVSWYQQTPGQGLQFLFEYFSETQRNKGNFPGRFSGRQFSNSRSEMNVSTLELGDSALYLCASSDGQVNEKLFFGSGTQLSVL.

This clone has at least ten counts. The read ends 3 residues shy of where the CDR3 ends; the end is completed using the germline J gene. The J gene is TRBJ2-5, the V gene TRBV6-1; possible D gene TRBD1, 5 bases. Germline CDR1 reads MNHNS; CDR2 reads SASEGT. Trimming took off 4 bases at V and 3 bases at J, with 9 bases between the two ends. The CDR3 spans 13 residues. The CDR3 bases that were read are TGTGCCAGCAGTGTATTCAGGGAAGAGACC. Translating gives CASSVFREET. The full CDR3 protein reads CASSVFREETQYF.

CDR3 DNA (partial): TGTGCCAGCCAAGGGTGGGGGACATACAATGAC. This gives the protein CASQGWGTYND. The full CDR3 sequence reads CASQGWGTYNDYTF. The V gene is TRBV2, the J gene TRBJ1-2; possibly TRBD1 for D (6 bases). The observed sequence ends 3 residues before the CDR3 terminus, with the missing tail filled in from the germline J gene. Germline V gene sequence: CDR1 SNHLY, CDR2 FYNNEI. The CDR3 length is 14 residues.

This clone showed up many times. The read terminates 3 residues ahead of where the CDR3 ends, so the germline J gene completes it. The genes are TRBV7-2 and TRBJ2-1; 10 positions match TRBD1. The germline CDR1 and CDR2 sequences are SGHTA and FQGNSA. The CDR3 covers 15 residues. Trimming removed 5 bases from V and 4 bases from J; junction bases left unmatched: 5. CDR3 DNA (partial): TGTGCCAGCAGCCCCCGGACAGGGGGTTACAATGAG. Amino acid sequence: CASSPRTGGYNE. The full CDR3 is CASSPRTGGYNEQFF.

On this clone: The read terminates 3 residues ahead of where the CDR3 ends, so the germline J gene completes it. J is TRBJ1-2 and V is TRBV7-6; D may be TRBD1 (6 bases). The CDR3 contains 15 residues. Germline assignment: CDR1 SGHVS and CDR2 FNYEAQ. The CDR3 loop reads CASSSNGGAADTYTF. The part of the CDR3 DNA that was read is TGTGCCAGCAGCTCCAACGGGGGGGCCGCAGATACC.

This clone was counted many times. The CDR3 extends 3 residues past the end of the read, so its final part is completed from the germline J gene. V gene TRBV7-3 combines with J gene TRBJ1-1; D might be TRBD1 (5 bases). The CDR3 has 14 amino acids. Per the germline V gene, CDR1 is SGHTA and CDR2 is FQGTGA. CDR3 sequence: CASSLTGNEGRAFF. The CDR3 DNA, read in part, is TGTGCCAGCAGCTTAACTGGAAATGAGGGGAGG.

This clone appeared many times. The read terminates 3 residues before the CDR3 end, so the remaining end is supplied by the germline J gene. This chain links TRBV7-8 with TRBJ1-2; unclear D gene. CDR1 and CDR2 (germline): SGHVS, FQNEAQ. CDR3 size: 14 residues. The ends were cut back, 1 base at V and 2 bases at J, with 8 bases in the middle. This chain's CDR3 is CASSLGAGNYGYTF. The covered CDR3 bases are TGTGCCAGCAGCTTAGGTGCAGGAAACTATGGC.

This clone was observed many times. The CDR3 goes on 3 residues after the read ends, and that part is filled in from the germline J gene. The genes are TRBV10-1 and TRBJ2-1; 11 nucleotides align to TRBD2. The CDR3 has 15 amino acids. In germline, CDR1 is WNHNN, CDR2 SYGVQD (reference sequence). The ends lost 8 bases at V and 7 bases at J; junction bases unmatched: 10. CDR3 bases read: TGCGCCAGCTCTAACGTAGCGGGAGGGGGGAATGAG. Its translation: CASSNVAGGGNE. In full, the CDR3 is CASSNVAGGGNEQFF.

This clone was recorded many times. The CDR3 is cut off 3 residues early in the read; its end comes from the germline J gene. The chain recombines TRBV20-1 with TRBJ2-3; TRBD2 agrees at 7 bases. V was pared by 0 bases and J by 3 bases, with 9 bases of the junction left unmatched. Germline V gene data show CDR1 as DFQATT and CDR2 as SNEGSKA (reference sequence). The CDR3 covers 16 residues. The DNA read from the CDR3 is TGCAGTGCTAGAGACATAACTAGCGAAGGAACAGATACG. Translated, it gives CSARDITSEGTDT. The whole CDR3 sequence is CSARDITSEGTDTQYF.

This clone was counted at least ten times. The read comes to an end 3 residues before the CDR3 does, leaving the germline J gene to fill in the end. The chain is built from TRBV5-1 and TRBJ1-1; possible D gene TRBD1, 6 bases. CDR3 length: 14 amino acids. The V end was cut by 0 bases, the J end by 4 bases, with 10 bases between. Germline lookup yields CDR1 SGHRS and CDR2 YFSETQ. The CDR3 here is CASSLGGQATEAFF. Incomplete CDR3 DNA: TGCGCCAGCAGCTTGGGGGGGCAGGCCACTGAA.

This clone has a count of ten or more. The CDR3 goes on 3 residues after the read ends, and that part is filled in from the germline J gene. Additional DNA sequences in this sample encode the identical CDR3. The V gene is TRBV5-5, the J gene TRBJ2-7; TRBD1 aligns across 10 bases. J gave up 5 bases and V 4 bases, and 6 bases lay outside the gene matches. The CDR3 length is 14 residues. Per the germline V gene, CDR1 is SGHKS and CDR2 is YYEKEE (reference sequence). The CDR3 here is CASSLGTGDHEQYF. Incomplete CDR3 DNA: TGTGCCAGCAGCCTTGGGACAGGGGACCACGAG.

This clone was seen many times. The read ends 3 residues shy of where the CDR3 ends; the end is completed using the germline J gene. The rearrangement uses TRBV5-1 and TRBJ2-3, with 11 positions matching TRBD1. Per the germline V gene, CDR1 is SGHRS and CDR2 is YFSETQ. The junction had 2 bases not matched to a gene; V was cut back by 2 bases and J by 0 bases. The CDR3 is 16 residues long. The CDR3 is CASSLGTGGSTDTQYF. The sequenced part of the CDR3 DNA is TGCGCCAGCAGCTTAGGGACAGGGGGGAGCACAGATACG.

This clone has ten or more counts. Sequencing ends 3 residues short of the CDR3 end; the germline J gene provides the rest. The rearrangement uses TRBV20-1 and TRBJ1-5; D may be TRBD1 (5 bases). CDR1 and CDR2 from the germline V gene are DFQATT and SNEGSKA (reference sequence). The V end was cut by 1 base, the J end by 5 bases, with 15 bases between. CDR3 length: 15 residues. CDR3 DNA (partial): TGCAGTGCTAGAGTGGCAGGGCCCTCCTATCAGCCC. It encodes CSARVAGPSYQP. The full CDR3 is CSARVAGPSYQPQHF.

This clone was seen at least ten times. The read terminates 3 residues before the CDR3 end, so the remaining end is supplied by the germline J gene. The chain has TRBV20-1 and TRBJ1-2; no clear D. Germline V CDR1 and CDR2: DFQATT, SNEGSKA (reference sequence). The length of the CDR3 is 14 residues. Trimming removed 0 bases from V and 2 bases from J, with 10 bases in between. The CDR3 bases that were read are TGCAGTGCTAGAGACCGAGGCAGAAACTATGGC. It is translated as CSARDRGRNYG. The complete CDR3 protein is CSARDRGRNYGYTF.

There are many counts of this clone. The read finishes 3 residues shy of the CDR3 end, and the germline J gene is used to complete it. The genes are TRBV19 and TRBJ1-5, with 8 bases lining up with TRBD1. The CDR3 has 13 amino acids. Germline-derived CDR1 and CDR2 are LNHDA and SQIVND (reference sequence). V lost 8 bases to trimming and J lost 7 bases; unmatched junction nucleotides: 7. CDR3 DNA (partial): TGTGCCAGTGGACAGGGACTCTGGCAGCCC. Its translation is CASGQGLWQP. The entire CDR3 protein is CASGQGLWQPQHF.

This clone was detected a few times. The observed sequence ends 3 residues before the CDR3 terminus, with the missing tail filled in from the germline J gene. The gene calls are TRBV18 and TRBJ2-5, with TRBD1 identical over 7 bases. The V and J ends lost 3 bases and 2 bases, in that order; junction bases with no gene match: 3. The CDR3 is 14 amino acids. Germline V CDR1 and CDR2: KGHSH, LQKENI. The CDR3 loop is CASSPGTAQETQYF. The sequenced part of the CDR3 DNA is TGTGCCAGCTCACCGGGGACAGCTCAAGAGACC.